Each of the 20 T cell receptor beta chains below was sequenced from the same sample in a study of preoperative IRX-2 immunotherapy in early breast cancer. The table came from immunoSEQ multiplex PCR; TCRdb's copy has only in-frame clones and leaves some out. The sample shows 20,000 to 25,000 clones, 85% to 90% of them seen only once. Documented treatment: preoperative locoregional IRX-2 cytokine immunotherapy. The sample consisted of tumor tissue, taken after IRX-2 immunotherapy. The receptors here all came from a human donor with breast cancer.

The chain joins TRBV9 to TRBJ1-4; no clear D. This CDR3 has 16 amino acids. Germline-derived CDR1 and CDR2 are SGDLS and YYNGEE. With 0 bases removed from V and 3 bases from J, the gap between germline ends came to 12 bases. CDR3 region: CASSVESIGSNEKLFF. The CDR3 nucleotides read TGTGCCAGCAGCGTAGAAAGTATCGGGTCTAATGAAAAACTGTTTTTT.

The chain links TRBV19 to TRBJ1-2; the match to TRBD1 covers 7 bases. V shed 9 bases, J shed 5 bases, and the junction held 15 bases outside the gene matches. Germline values: CDR1 LNHDA, CDR2 SQIVND (reference sequence). The CDR3 runs to 15 residues. The chain's CDR3 is CASNDNEGAGYGYTF. The CDR3 DNA follows: TGTGCCAGCAACGACAACGAGGGGGCAGGGTATGGCTACACCTTC. Filled out from reference TRBV19 and TRBJ1-2, the complete variable domain reads DGGITQSPKYLFRKEGQNVTLSCEQNLNHDAMYWYRQDPGQGLRLIYYSQIVNDFQKGDIAEGYSVSREKKESFPLTVTSAQKNPTAFYLCASNDNEGAGYGYTFGSGTRLTVV.

This clone is a singleton in its sample. The CDR3 loop is CASSNGQGTSGYGYTF. In nucleotides, the CDR3 is TGCGCCAGCAGCAATGGACAGGGGACCTCTGGCTATGGCTACACCTTC. The chain links TRBV5-1 to TRBJ1-2; 9 nucleotides line up with TRBD1. Losses at the gene ends were 4 bases for V and 4 bases for J; bases not matched to a gene: 11. Germline V gene sequence: CDR1 SGHRS, CDR2 YFSETQ. The CDR3 is 16 residues long.

V gene TRBV27 combines with J gene TRBJ2-3; possible D gene TRBD1, 6 bases. The CDR3 length is 13 residues. Germline CDR1 is MNHEY and CDR2 is SMNVEV (reference sequence). Trimming took 2 bases from V and 4 from J, leaving 7 bases between them. CDR3: CASSLKGADTQYF. The DNA of the CDR3 is TGTGCCAGCAGTTTAAAGGGGGCAGATACGCAGTATTTT.

The chain combines TRBV5-4 with TRBJ1-1, with 8 positions matching TRBD1. The V gene's germline CDR1 is SGHNT and CDR2 YYREEE (reference sequence). The CDR3 totals 16 residues. V was pared by 0 bases and J by 4 bases, with 8 bases of the junction left unmatched. CDR3 loop: CASSLGGQGFATEAFF. In nucleotides, the CDR3 is TGTGCCAGCAGCTTGGGCGGACAGGGATTTGCCACTGAAGCTTTCTTT.

The chain uses TRBV5-1 and TRBJ2-3; 11 nucleotides match TRBD2. Germline trimming cut 7 bases from V and 1 base from J; bases unmatched to any gene: 5. This CDR3 region has 15 residues. Germline loops: CDR1 SGHRS, CDR2 YFSETQ. CDR3 residues: CASQELAGGTDTQYF. Written as DNA, the CDR3 is TGCGCCAGCCAGGAACTAGCGGGAGGCACAGATACGCAGTATTTT.

This chain uses TRBV19 with TRBJ1-1; D gene unclear. V lost 10 bases to trimming and J lost 5 bases, with 20 bases between them. Per the germline V gene, CDR1 is LNHDA and CDR2 is SQIVND (reference sequence). This CDR3 has 14 residues. DNA for the CDR3: TGTGCCACCCATCAGGCGGGTGTAAAGACTGAAGCTTTCTTT. It specifies CATHQAGVKTEAFF. The full variable domain, its missing parts supplied by reference TRBV19 and TRBJ1-1, is DGGITQSPKYLFRKEGQNVTLSCEQNLNHDAMYWYRQDPGQGLRLIYYSQIVNDFQKGDIAEGYSVSREKKESFPLTVTSAQKNPTAFYLCATHQAGVKTEAFFGQGTRLTVV.

J is TRBJ1-1 and V is TRBV6-1; D is ambiguous. Germline lookup yields CDR1 MNHNS and CDR2 SASEGT. V lost 7 bases and J lost 1, with 16 bases in between. CDR3 size: 15 residues. The CDR3 sequence is CASKSGEEWNTEAFF. CDR3 DNA: TGTGCCAGCAAATCTGGTGAGGAGTGGAACACTGAAGCTTTCTTT.

The CDR3 region has the DNA TGTGCCAGCTCATCAACAGGGGTGGGAGTTGGCACTGAAGCTTTCTTT. The encoded protein is CASSSTGVGVGTEAFF. The chain combines TRBV18 with TRBJ1-1; 7 nucleotides line up with TRBD1. Per germline, CDR1 KGHSH and CDR2 LQKENI. There are 16 residues in the CDR3. The junction had 13 bases not matched to a gene; V was cut back by 5 bases and J by 4 bases.

The chain recombines TRBV7-8 with TRBJ1-1; unclear D gene. Trimming stripped 5 bases from V and 7 bases from J, with 11 bases between. CDR3 length: 12 residues. Germline assignment: CDR1 SGHVS and CDR2 FQNEAQ. This CDR3 is CASSTSRGEAFF. The CDR3 bases are TGTGCCAGCAGCACTTCACGCGGTGAAGCTTTCTTT.

The chain couples TRBV23-1 to TRBJ1-5; 8 positions match TRBD1. TRBV23-1 is sorted into the ORF group, with uncertain function. After removal of 3 bases from V and 5 bases from J, the junction contained 12 bases not matched to a gene. The CDR3 has 17 amino acids. The CDR3 sequence is CASSHPDREKRDQPQHF. DNA of the CDR3: TGCGCCAGCAGTCATCCGGACAGGGAGAAGAGGGATCAGCCCCAGCATTTT.

The chain is built from TRBV6-1 and TRBJ1-1; D gene unclear. The CDR3 is 17 residues long. V lost 3 bases and J lost 1, with 18 bases in between. CDR1 is MNHNS and CDR2 is SASEGT in the germline V gene. For the CDR3, the DNA is TGTGCCAGCAGTGAGACCCTGCTGGGATTCAGGAACACTGAAGCTTTCTTT. This encodes CASSETLLGFRNTEAFF.

The CDR3 sequence is CASSPKGQTGELFF. The CDR3 region has the DNA TGTGCCAGCTCACCAAAGGGCCAGACCGGGGAGCTGTTTTTT. The chain carries TRBV18 and TRBJ2-2; D remains ambiguous. This CDR3 is 14 amino acids long. V lost 2 bases and J lost 5, with 9 bases in between. Germline loops: CDR1 KGHSH, CDR2 LQKENI.

The genes are TRBV4-1 and TRBJ2-4; the D gene could be TRBD1 or TRBD2 (5 bases each). Trimming took off 5 bases at V and 1 base at J, with 12 bases between the two ends. The germline V gene has CDR1 MGHRA and CDR2 YSYEKL. There are 15 residues in the CDR3. CDR3 sequence reads: CASSEGIRAKNIQYF. CDR3 coding DNA: TGCGCCAGCAGCGAGGGGATACGTGCCAAAAACATTCAGTACTTC.

This rearrangement joins TRBV5-8 to TRBJ1-2, with 10 bases aligning to TRBD1. The CDR3 totals 14 residues. The germline V gene has CDR1 SGHTS and CDR2 YDEGEE. Unmatched junction bases numbered 7, after V lost 3 bases and J lost 8 bases. CDR3 sequence reads: CASSSPDRGLGYTF. CDR3 nucleotide sequence: TGTGCCAGCAGCTCACCCGACAGGGGGCTAGGCTACACCTTC.

The chain has TRBV6-5 and TRBJ1-2; 7 bases are a match to TRBD1. Losses at the gene ends were 5 bases for V and 3 bases for J; bases not matched to a gene: 9. CDR1 MNHEY and CDR2 SVGAGI come from the germline V gene. This CDR3 is built from 15 residues. CDR3 nucleotide sequence: TGTGCCAGCAGTCCGCAAACAGGGGCAGACTATGGCTACACCTTC. Translation: CASSPQTGADYGYTF.

V is TRBV19 and J is TRBJ1-5, with D possibly matching TRBD1 (5 bases). Trimming cost V 4 bases and J 1 base, with 11 bases left between them. This CDR3 spans 15 amino acids. The germline V gene encodes CDR1 LNHDA and CDR2 SQIVND (reference sequence). The chain's CDR3 is CASSRDVRSNQPQHF. The DNA of the CDR3 is TGTGCCAGTAGTAGGGACGTACGGAGCAATCAGCCCCAGCATTTT.

The chain uses TRBV9 and TRBJ1-2; TRBD1 matches at 8 bases. With 4 bases clipped from V and 2 bases from J, the junction kept 4 bases outside the gene matches. Germline lookup yields CDR1 SGDLS and CDR2 YYNGEE. The CDR3 has 14 residues. The CDR3 here is CASSLGQGNYGYTF. DNA of the CDR3: TGTGCCAGCAGCCTCGGACAGGGCAACTATGGCTACACCTTC.

The J gene is TRBJ2-6, the V gene TRBV25-1; D ambiguous. Trimming took 3 bases from V and 4 from J, leaving 4 bases between them. Looked up from germline, CDR1 is MGHDK and CDR2 is SYGVNS. The CDR3 totals 13 residues. CDR3 in amino acids: CASSEGGANVLTF. The CDR3 coding sequence is TGTGCCAGCAGTGAGGGAGGGGCCAACGTCCTGACTTTC.

This chain uses TRBV5-4 with TRBJ1-5; D gene unclear. Trimming shortened V by 0 bases and J by 2 bases, and 6 bases separated the two germline ends. CDR1 is SGHNT and CDR2 is YYREEE in the germline V gene (reference sequence). The CDR3 contains 14 residues. CDR3 sequence: CASSLAGGNQPQHF. Written as DNA, the CDR3 is TGTGCCAGCAGCTTGGCCGGAGGCAATCAGCCCCAGCATTTT.